The clone carrying this TCR beta chain was detected a few times. The data are from a study of blood T cell repertoires in COVID-19. This CDR3 has 15 amino acids. Germline CDR1 SGHTS, CDR2 YDEGEE. V lost 3 bases and J lost 4; bases outside the gene matches: 4. How the authors handled the data: The authors estimated nucleated cell counts from reference gene primer amplification. Using immunoSEQ multiplex PCR, the repertoire was profiled, and TCRdb retains in-frame clones only, with some absent. The V and J calls and the clone size are those of that table, but D and trimming were determined from the DNA. The table has 110,000 or so clones, about four fifths seen once.

The sample consisted of peripheral blood. The origin of this receptor is a woman between 65 and 79 years old with acute or convalescent COVID-19. The rearrangement links TRBV5-8 to TRBJ2-2, with 9 bases aligning to TRBD1. CDR3 sequence reads: CASSYRDRVTGELFF. In DNA, the CDR3 is TGTGCCAGCAGCTACCGGGACAGGGTCACCGGGGAGCTGTTTTTT.